These 26 T cell receptor beta chains share one sample of origin, sequenced in a study of cytomegalovirus exposure and HLA in healthy donors. 13 Jbeta primers and 60 Vbeta primers were used for the PCR. Only in-frame clones appear in the TCRdb table, and some are missing; sequencing was by immunoSEQ multiplex PCR. The sample comprises 200,000 to 250,000 clones, about 81% of which are singletons, and approximately 2.5% rests with the top ten. The specimen was PBMCs. These receptors came from a woman in her 40s in good health and CMV-seronegative.

The V gene is TRBV30, the J gene TRBJ1-4; TRBD1 might be the D (6 bases). CDR1 GTSNPN and CDR2 SVGIG come from the germline V gene (reference sequence). The CDR3 loop spans 13 amino acids. V gave up 5 bases and J gave up 4 bases, with 11 bases separating them. CDR3 in DNA: TGTGCCTGGGGCAGGGGTCATAATGAAAAACTGTTTTTT. The encoded protein is CAWGRGHNEKLFF.

This sequence joins TRBV6-1 and TRBJ2-1; perhaps TRBD2 as D (5 bases). This CDR3 contains 14 residues. Between the trimmed V and J ends, which lost 1 base and 8 bases, there was a span of 12 bases. Germline loops: CDR1 MNHNS, CDR2 SASEGT. The CDR3 is CASSEGYLGDEQFF. CDR3 in DNA: TGTGCCAGCAGTGAAGGGTACCTCGGGGATGAGCAGTTCTTC.

The chain uses TRBV5-6 and TRBJ2-6, with TRBD1 identical over 10 bases. Germline lookup yields CDR1 SGHDT and CDR2 YYEEEE. V lost 5 bases to trimming and J lost 2 bases; unmatched junction nucleotides: 7. The CDR3 is 17 residues long. The CDR3 sequence: CASSIGQGGPGANVLTF. The CDR3 DNA follows: TGTGCCAGCAGTATAGGACAGGGGGGTCCTGGGGCCAACGTCCTGACTTTC.

J is TRBJ2-7 and V is TRBV11-2; D gene unclear. From germline, CDR1 is SGHAT and CDR2 FQNNGV. The CDR3 totals 13 residues. V was clipped by 0 bases and J by 3 bases, with 6 bases between them. Here the CDR3 DNA reads TGTGCCAGCAGCTTAGATCGGAGCTACGAGCAGTACTTC. Its translation is CASSLDRSYEQYF.

This clone was counted only a few times. This rearrangement joins TRBV30 to TRBJ2-3; no clear D gene. The CDR3 has 12 residues. The V end was cut by 2 bases, the J end by 3 bases, with 6 bases between. Germline V gives CDR1 GTSNPN, CDR2 SVGIG (reference sequence). CDR3 nucleotide sequence: TGTGCCTGGAGTATATTGACAGATACGCAGTATTTT. Amino acid sequence: CAWSILTDTQYF.

This clone appeared a single time. The V call is TRBV10-3, the J call TRBJ1-5; D may be TRBD1 (6 bases). The CDR3 has 14 residues. V gave up 3 bases and J gave up 6 bases, with 12 bases separating them. Germline CDR1 reads ENHRY; CDR2 reads SYGVKD. CDR3 residues: CAISEVGAGQPQHF. CDR3 DNA sequence: TGTGCCATCAGTGAAGTGGGGGCCGGTCAGCCCCAGCATTTT.

This clone was detected once. V is TRBV7-9 and J is TRBJ1-5; tentative D call: TRBD1 (6 bases). The CDR3 runs to 15 residues. Trimming left V 5 bases short and J 4 bases short, with 15 bases between. The germline V gene encodes CDR1 SEHNR and CDR2 FQNEAQ (reference sequence). Here the CDR3 DNA reads TGTGCCAGCAGCCTGAGGTGGACAGCAAATCAGCCCCAGCATTTT. Protein sequence: CASSLRWTANQPQHF. Drawing the rest from reference TRBV7-9 and TRBJ1-5, the complete variable domain is DTGVSQNPRHKITKRGQNVTFRCDPISEHNRLYWYRQTLGQGPEFLTYFQNEAQLEKSRLLSDRFSAERPKGSFSTLEIQRTEQGDSAMYLCASSLRWTANQPQHFGDGTRLSIL.

The chain joins TRBV7-2 to TRBJ2-3; D call uncertain. CDR1 SGHTA and CDR2 FQGNSA come from the germline V gene. V gave up 3 bases and J gave up 3 bases, with 10 bases separating them. This CDR3 is 14 amino acids long. The CDR3 DNA reads TGTGCCAGCAGCTTCCAGGTGGTGACAGATACGCAGTATTTT. It specifies CASSFQVVTDTQYF. The complete variable domain, with remaining parts taken from reference TRBV7-2 and TRBJ2-3, reads GAGVSQSPSNKVTEKGKDVELRCDPISGHTALYWYRQSLGQGLEFLIYFQGNSAPDKSGLPSDRFSAERTGGSVSTLTIQRTQQEDSAVYLCASSFQVVTDTQYFGPGTRLTVL.

The chain links TRBV2 to TRBJ1-4, with 11 bases fitting TRBD1. Germline loops: CDR1 SNHLY, CDR2 FYNNEI. The CDR3 totals 17 residues. Unmatched junction bases numbered 9, after V lost 6 bases and J lost 3 bases. CDR3 coding DNA: TGTGCCAGCAGGGAACGGACAGGGGGCTTGGCTAATGAAAAACTGTTTTTT. Amino acid sequence: CASRERTGGLANEKLFF. Full variable domain (rest looked up from reference TRBV2 and TRBJ1-4): EPEVTQTPSHQVTQMGQEVILRCVPISNHLYFYWYRQILGQKVEFLVSFYNNEISEKSEIFDDQFSVERPDGSNFTLKIRSTKLEDSAMYFCASRERTGGLANEKLFFGSGTQLSVL.

In its sample, this clone was seen once. The chain links TRBV2 to TRBJ2-7; 16 bases map to TRBD2. This CDR3 comprises 16 residues. Germline V gene data show CDR1 as SNHLY and CDR2 as FYNNEI. Trimming cost V 6 bases and J 1 base; bases outside gene matches: 3. The CDR3 region is CASRGLAGGPSYEQYF. CDR3 bases: TGTGCCAGCAGGGGACTAGCGGGAGGGCCTTCCTACGAGCAGTACTTC.

This chain connects TRBV9 to TRBJ2-2; 7 bases map to TRBD1. The V and J ends lost 0 bases and 0 bases, in that order; junction bases with no gene match: 2. The CDR3 spans 16 residues. In germline, CDR1 is SGDLS, CDR2 YYNGEE. For the CDR3, the DNA is TGTGCCAGCAGCGTAGTGGGGACAGCGAACACCGGGGAGCTGTTTTTT. This encodes CASSVVGTANTGELFF.

This sequence joins TRBV2 and TRBJ1-5; 7 positions agree with TRBD1. This CDR3 spans 15 amino acids. V was pared by 8 bases and J by 5 bases, with 12 bases of the junction left unmatched. Germline V lookup: CDR1 SNHLY, CDR2 FYNNEI. The CDR3 here is CASLPTRQGHQPQHF. Written as DNA, the CDR3 is TGTGCCAGCTTACCGACCAGACAGGGCCATCAGCCCCAGCATTTT. The whole variable domain, remainder taken from reference TRBV2 and TRBJ1-5, is EPEVTQTPSHQVTQMGQEVILRCVPISNHLYFYWYRQILGQKVEFLVSFYNNEISEKSEIFDDQFSVERPDGSNFTLKIRSTKLEDSAMYFCASLPTRQGHQPQHFGDGTRLSIL.

Worth noting for this clone: Relative to the germline gene, one junction end is altered; a read error may explain this. This chain uses TRBV29-1 with TRBJ1-3; 7 nucleotides match TRBD1. CDR1 is SQVTM, CDR2 ANQGSEA, per germline. The CDR3 is 16 amino acids. The CDR3: CSVEMRGLASGNTISF. CDR3 nucleotides: TGCAGCGTTGAAATGAGGGGGCTCGCCTCTGGAAACACCATATCTTTT.

The chain links TRBV29-1 to TRBJ2-7, with a possible D match to TRBD2 (5 bases). Germline values: CDR1 SQVTM, CDR2 ANQGSEA. This CDR3 contains 13 residues. V shed 5 bases and J shed 6 bases, with 17 bases lying between them. This CDR3 is CSVLTRDFTEQYF. The DNA of the CDR3 is TGCAGCGTTCTCACTAGGGATTTCACCGAGCAGTACTTC.

V is TRBV5-1 and J is TRBJ2-1; 10 nucleotides agree with TRBD2. After removal of 7 bases from V and 2 bases from J, the junction contained 6 bases not matched to a gene. The CDR3 has 15 amino acids. Germline V gene data show CDR1 as SGHRS and CDR2 as YFSETQ. CDR3 protein: CASCLAGEPYNEQFF. The CDR3, as DNA: TGCGCCAGCTGCCTAGCGGGAGAACCCTACAATGAGCAGTTCTTC.

The rearrangement uses TRBV19 and TRBJ1-1; no clear D gene. V lost 7 bases and J 4 bases, leaving 16 bases between the germline ends. This CDR3 spans 14 amino acids. CDR1 and CDR2 from the germline V gene are LNHDA and SQIVND (reference sequence). CDR3 region: CASTPPGGSTEAFF. CDR3 coding DNA: TGTGCCAGTACCCCCCCGGGAGGGTCCACTGAAGCTTTCTTT.

This rearrangement joins TRBV2 to TRBJ2-6; 9 bases map to TRBD1. Germline CDR1 reads SNHLY; CDR2 reads FYNNEI. This CDR3 comprises 20 residues. J lost 1 base, V lost 5 bases, and 15 bases had no gene match. CDR3 region: CASSYRGLLSLLSGANVLTF. The DNA for the CDR3 is TGTGCCAGCAGTTACAGGGGGCTACTATCATTATTATCTGGGGCCAACGTCCTGACTTTC. Together with reference TRBV2 and TRBJ2-6, the CDR3 gives the full variable domain: EPEVTQTPSHQVTQMGQEVILRCVPISNHLYFYWYRQILGQKVEFLVSFYNNEISEKSEIFDDQFSVERPDGSNFTLKIRSTKLEDSAMYFCASSYRGLLSLLSGANVLTFGAGSRLTVL.

In nucleotides, the CDR3 is TGTGCCAGCAGGGCTACAGGGGGCTCGGACATTCAGTACTTC. Protein product: CASRATGGSDIQYF. The V and J genes are TRBV2 and TRBJ2-4; 9 positions agree with TRBD1. The germline V gene encodes CDR1 SNHLY and CDR2 FYNNEI. This CDR3 has 14 amino acids. V gave up 6 bases and J gave up 8 bases; unmatched junction bases: 8. Full variable domain (outside the CDR3, taken from reference TRBV2 and TRBJ2-4): EPEVTQTPSHQVTQMGQEVILRCVPISNHLYFYWYRQILGQKVEFLVSFYNNEISEKSEIFDDQFSVERPDGSNFTLKIRSTKLEDSAMYFCASRATGGSDIQYFGAGTRLSVL.

The CDR3 here is CTFFGGAMNTEAFF. The CDR3 DNA reads TGCACCTTTTTTGGGGGCGCGATGAACACTGAAGCTTTCTTT. The chain has TRBV29-1 and TRBJ1-1, with D tentatively TRBD1 (6 bases). Germline values: CDR1 SQVTM, CDR2 ANQGSEA. The CDR3 is made up of 14 amino acids.

The chain couples TRBV18 to TRBJ1-2, with D perhaps matching TRBD1 (5 bases). Per germline, CDR1 KGHSH and CDR2 LQKENI. Deletions cut 0 bases from V and 4 bases from J, with 9 bases between. The CDR3 loop spans 14 amino acids. For the CDR3, the DNA is TGTGCCAGCTCACCACCCAGGGCTACCTATGGCTACACCTTC. Translated, it gives CASSPPRATYGYTF.

V and J are TRBV2 and TRBJ1-4; 9 bases agree with TRBD1. The V gene's germline CDR1 is SNHLY and CDR2 FYNNEI. J lost 1 base, V lost 7 bases, and 10 bases had no gene match. This CDR3 is 17 amino acids long. CDR3 in DNA: TGTGCCAGCACCGTACTTGGGACAGGGATAACTAATGAAAAACTGTTTTTT. It yields the protein CASTVLGTGITNEKLFF. The complete variable domain, with remaining parts taken from reference TRBV2 and TRBJ1-4, reads EPEVTQTPSHQVTQMGQEVILRCVPISNHLYFYWYRQILGQKVEFLVSFYNNEISEKSEIFDDQFSVERPDGSNFTLKIRSTKLEDSAMYFCASTVLGTGITNEKLFFGSGTQLSVL.

This chain uses TRBV6-1 with TRBJ2-1; no definite D call. This CDR3 has 13 amino acids. Trimming pared 2 bases from V and 9 bases from J, leaving 11 bases between. The germline CDR1 and CDR2 sequences are MNHNS and SASEGT. The CDR3 region is CASSELGSGEQFF. CDR3 in DNA: TGTGCCAGCAGTGAACTAGGCTCGGGTGAGCAGTTCTTC.

This chain connects TRBV11-1 to TRBJ2-1; 8 positions agree with TRBD2. Trimming took 6 bases from V and 3 from J; bases not matched to a gene: 7. CDR1 is SGHAT and CDR2 is FQDESV in the germline V gene (reference sequence). The CDR3 sequence is 15 residues long. The CDR3 sequence is CASSPSGRRYNEQFF. As DNA, the CDR3 is TGTGCCAGCAGTCCGAGCGGGAGACGCTACAATGAGCAGTTCTTC.

This sequence joins TRBV25-1 and TRBJ2-5; weak D call: TRBD1 (5 bases). Deletions cut 0 bases from V and 5 bases from J, with 7 bases between. There are 13 residues in the CDR3. Looked up from germline, CDR1 is MGHDK and CDR2 is SYGVNS. CDR3 region: CASSEYKGETQYF. DNA for the CDR3: TGTGCCAGCAGTGAATATAAGGGGGAGACCCAGTACTTC.

The gene calls are TRBV6-5 and TRBJ1-1, with D maybe TRBD1 (6 bases). The CDR3 spans 15 residues. V was shortened by 0 bases and J by 1 base, with 9 bases between the two germline ends. Germline V gene sequence: CDR1 MNHEY, CDR2 SVGAGI. This CDR3 is CASSYSQGTNTEAFF. The CDR3 DNA sequence: TGTGCCAGCAGTTACTCGCAGGGGACGAACACTGAAGCTTTCTTT.

This clone came up a few times. V gene TRBV4-2 combines with J gene TRBJ2-3; D might be TRBD2 (6 bases). Germline CDR1 and CDR2: LGHNA and YNFKEQ. Trimming took off 4 bases at V and 2 bases at J, with 19 bases between the two ends. This CDR3 comprises 17 residues. This CDR3 reads CASSPRSRGNPTDTQYF. CDR3 sequence (DNA): TGTGCCAGCAGCCCCCGCTCTCGGGGGAATCCCACAGATACGCAGTATTTT.